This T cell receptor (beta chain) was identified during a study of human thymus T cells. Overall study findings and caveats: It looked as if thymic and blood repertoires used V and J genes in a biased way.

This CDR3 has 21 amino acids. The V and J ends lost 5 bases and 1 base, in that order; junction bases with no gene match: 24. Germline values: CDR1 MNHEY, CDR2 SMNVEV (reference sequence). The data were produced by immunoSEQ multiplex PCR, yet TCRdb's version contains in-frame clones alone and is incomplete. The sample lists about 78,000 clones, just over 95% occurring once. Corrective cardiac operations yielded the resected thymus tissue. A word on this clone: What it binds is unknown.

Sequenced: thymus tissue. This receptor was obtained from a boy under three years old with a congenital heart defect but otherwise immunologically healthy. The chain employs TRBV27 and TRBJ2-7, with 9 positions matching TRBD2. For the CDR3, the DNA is TGTGCCAGCAGTAGGGGGACTCCCATGGGGCTAGCGGGGTGGTTTTCCTACGAGCAGTACTTC. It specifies CASSRGTPMGLAGWFSYEQYF.